Listed below are T cell receptor beta chains from one sample, sequenced in a study of T-cell reconstitution after alpha-beta-depleted transplantation in children. Each CDR3 protein is one row after TCRdb ran MiXCR on the PCR reads. This sample has 500,000 or so distinct CDR3 sequences, with over 25% found just once. The sequencing here drew on PBMCs from the stem cell graft donor, taken from the stem cell graft. All receptors derive from a human donor who donated a stem cell graft to a child with aplastic anemia. The CDR3 runs from the conserved cysteine through the conserved F or W. A D gene is named only where the DNA matches it firmly. Some rows have no size entry. The others give once, few or many, or a class for an expanded clone.

v_call: TRBV20-1; j_call: TRBJ2-5; d_call: NA; clone_size: few; cdr3_nt: TGCAGTGCTAGTGTCCTTGGGGGAGACTTTGGAGAGACCCAGTACTTC; cdr3_aa: CSASVLGGDFGETQYF
v_call: TRBV6-1; j_call: TRBJ2-1; d_call: NA; clone_size: NA; cdr3_nt: TGTGCCAGCAAATTAGGGGACGCCAATGAGCAGTTCTTC; cdr3_aa: CASKLGDANEQFF
v_call: TRBV19; j_call: TRBJ2-2; d_call: TRBD2; clone_size: NA; cdr3_nt: TGTGCCAGTAGTTGGGAGGGAGGTGGGACCGGGGAGCTGTTTTTT; cdr3_aa: CASSWEGGGTGELFF
v_call: TRBV10-3; j_call: TRBJ2-3; d_call: TRBD1; clone_size: NA; cdr3_nt: TGTGCCATCAGTCCCCGGGGACAGTTCGATACGCAGTATTTT; cdr3_aa: CAISPRGQFDTQYF
v_call: TRBV12-3/TRBV12-4; j_call: TRBJ2-4; d_call: NA; clone_size: NA; cdr3_nt: TGTGCCAGCAGTTTAGTATCAGGGGCGCCTAACATTCAGTACTTC; cdr3_aa: CASSLVSGAPNIQYF
v_call: TRBV7-2; j_call: TRBJ2-3; d_call: TRBD1; clone_size: NA; cdr3_nt: TGTGCCAGCAGCTTAATGGGGACAGAGACAGATACGCAGTATTTT; cdr3_aa: CASSLMGTETDTQYF
v_call: TRBV6-2/TRBV6-3; j_call: TRBJ1-2; d_call: NA; clone_size: NA; cdr3_nt: TGTGCCAGCAGTTACTCGATCGCGGCAGGGAATGGCTACACCTTC; cdr3_aa: CASSYSIAAGNGYTF
v_call: TRBV10-3; j_call: TRBJ2-3; d_call: NA; clone_size: few; cdr3_nt: TGTGCCATCAGTGAGTCGATAACAGATACGCAGTATTTT; cdr3_aa: CAISESITDTQYF
v_call: TRBV7-2; j_call: TRBJ2-3; d_call: TRBD1; clone_size: few; cdr3_nt: TGTGCCAGCAGCAGACGGACAGGGCTCACAGATACGCAGTATTTT; cdr3_aa: CASSRRTGLTDTQYF
v_call: TRBV14; j_call: TRBJ1-1; d_call: NA; clone_size: NA; cdr3_nt: TGTGCCAGCAGCTATCAGGGCAGGGGATCGAGCACTGAAGCTTTCTTT; cdr3_aa: CASSYQGRGSSTEAFF
v_call: TRBV29-1; j_call: TRBJ2-2; d_call: NA; clone_size: few; cdr3_nt: TGCAGCGTTGAAGATGATGGGGGGCGGGTGTTTTTT; cdr3_aa: CSVEDDGGRVFF
v_call: TRBV7-9; j_call: TRBJ2-7; d_call: TRBD1; clone_size: NA; cdr3_nt: TGTGCCAGCAGCCATGACAGGGCCCGCTACGAGCAGTACTTC; cdr3_aa: CASSHDRARYEQYF
v_call: TRBV4-3; j_call: TRBJ1-2; d_call: NA; clone_size: NA; cdr3_nt: TGCGCCAGCAGCCAAGATACAGGGTTAGATGGCTACACCTTC; cdr3_aa: CASSQDTGLDGYTF
v_call: TRBV29-1; j_call: TRBJ2-2; d_call: NA; clone_size: few; cdr3_nt: TGCAGCGTTCTTAACACCGGGGAGCTGTTTTTT; cdr3_aa: CSVLNTGELFF
v_call: TRBV27; j_call: TRBJ1-2; d_call: TRBD1; clone_size: NA; cdr3_nt: TGTGCCAGTAATACAGGGGGCGCTAACTATGGCTACACCTTC; cdr3_aa: CASNTGGANYGYTF
v_call: TRBV20-1; j_call: TRBJ2-2; d_call: NA; clone_size: NA; cdr3_nt: TGCAGTGCTAGATATAGTTCCCTCGCCGGGGAGCTGTTTTTT; cdr3_aa: CSARYSSLAGELFF
v_call: TRBV27; j_call: TRBJ1-1; d_call: TRBD1; clone_size: few; cdr3_nt: TGTGCCAGCACCTCGAGCTTGACAGGGCGGAACACTGAAGCTTTCTTT; cdr3_aa: CASTSSLTGRNTEAFF
v_call: TRBV28; j_call: TRBJ1-2; d_call: TRBD1; clone_size: NA; cdr3_nt: TGTGCCAGCAGTTCGGGACAGGGAACTGGCTACACCTTC; cdr3_aa: CASSSGQGTGYTF
v_call: TRBV6-5; j_call: TRBJ1-3; d_call: NA; clone_size: few; cdr3_nt: TGTGCCAGCAGTTACGACAGGAACTCTGGAAACACCATATATTTT; cdr3_aa: CASSYDRNSGNTIYF
v_call: TRBV4-3; j_call: TRBJ1-4; d_call: NA; clone_size: NA; cdr3_nt: TGCGCCAGCAGCCAAGCTCCGCAGCCGAATGAAAAACTGTTTTTT; cdr3_aa: CASSQAPQPNEKLFF
v_call: TRBV12-3/TRBV12-4; j_call: TRBJ1-4; d_call: NA; clone_size: NA; cdr3_nt: TGTGCCAGCACCGGGGGGGCCCAAAGGGAAAAACTGTTTTTT; cdr3_aa: CASTGGAQREKLFF
v_call: TRBV9; j_call: TRBJ2-3; d_call: TRBD1; clone_size: NA; cdr3_nt: TGTGCCAGCAGCGTTGGACAGGCGACCGATACGCAGTATTTT; cdr3_aa: CASSVGQATDTQYF
v_call: TRBV12-3/TRBV12-4; j_call: TRBJ2-2; d_call: NA; clone_size: few; cdr3_nt: TGTGCCAGCAGACCGACAGGGAACACCGGGGAGCTGTTTTTT; cdr3_aa: CASRPTGNTGELFF
v_call: TRBV15; j_call: TRBJ1-4; d_call: NA; clone_size: NA; cdr3_nt: TGTGCCACCAGCAGAGAACGCGGCTCGAGGAAACTGTTTTTT; cdr3_aa: CATSRERGSRKLFF
v_call: TRBV28; j_call: TRBJ1-1; d_call: NA; clone_size: NA; cdr3_nt: TGTGCCAGCAGCTCTCAGGTTACTGAAGCTTTCTTT; cdr3_aa: CASSSQVTEAFF
v_call: TRBV6-1; j_call: TRBJ1-1; d_call: NA; clone_size: few; cdr3_nt: TGTGCCAGCAGCCTGCCGGGGGATTATACTGAAGCTTTCTTT; cdr3_aa: CASSLPGDYTEAFF
v_call: TRBV12-3/TRBV12-4; j_call: TRBJ2-1; d_call: NA; clone_size: NA; cdr3_nt: TGTGCCAGCAGTTTTAATTCCCGGGACCAGAGCTCCTACAATGAGCAGTTCTTC; cdr3_aa: CASSFNSRDQSSYNEQFF
v_call: TRBV11-2; j_call: TRBJ2-1; d_call: TRBD2; clone_size: NA; cdr3_nt: TGTGCCAGCAGCCCATTCCCTAGCGGATACAATGAGCAGTTCTTC; cdr3_aa: CASSPFPSGYNEQFF
v_call: TRBV6-5; j_call: TRBJ1-6; d_call: NA; clone_size: few; cdr3_nt: TGTGCCAGCAGTTACTCGGTGGGAACTAATTCACCCCTCCACTTT; cdr3_aa: CASSYSVGTNSPLHF
v_call: TRBV20-1; j_call: TRBJ2-3; d_call: TRBD2; clone_size: few; cdr3_nt: TGCAGTGCTAGAGAACAACTAGCGGGAGTCCCAGTGGCAGATACGCAGTATTTT; cdr3_aa: CSAREQLAGVPVADTQYF
v_call: TRBV25-1; j_call: TRBJ2-2; d_call: TRBD1; clone_size: NA; cdr3_nt: TGTGCCACCCAGTACCAGGGGGCGACCGGGGAGCTGTTTTTT; cdr3_aa: CATQYQGATGELFF
v_call: TRBV20-1; j_call: TRBJ2-1; d_call: NA; clone_size: few; cdr3_nt: TGCAGTGTCCTACAGCCCTTTTACAATGAGCAGTTCTTC; cdr3_aa: CSVLQPFYNEQFF
v_call: TRBV19; j_call: TRBJ2-6; d_call: TRBD1; clone_size: NA; cdr3_nt: TGTGCCACCACGACAGGGGATATCTCTGGGGCCAACGTCCTGACTTTC; cdr3_aa: CATTTGDISGANVLTF
v_call: TRBV7-9; j_call: TRBJ2-5; d_call: NA; clone_size: NA; cdr3_nt: TGTGCCAGCACCTTAGACGGCCAAGAGACCCAGTACTTC; cdr3_aa: CASTLDGQETQYF
v_call: TRBV27; j_call: TRBJ2-3; d_call: TRBD2; clone_size: NA; cdr3_nt: TGTGCCAGCAGTTCCAAGCGGGAGGGCCTGGATACGCAGTATTTT; cdr3_aa: CASSSKREGLDTQYF
v_call: TRBV12-3/TRBV12-4; j_call: TRBJ2-6; d_call: NA; clone_size: NA; cdr3_nt: TGTGCCAGCCAAGCCTACGGGGCCAACGTCCTGACTTTC; cdr3_aa: CASQAYGANVLTF
v_call: TRBV27; j_call: TRBJ2-1; d_call: NA; clone_size: few; cdr3_nt: TGTGCCAGCAGTTTAATTGTTCCCTCAGGAGAGCAGTTCTTC; cdr3_aa: CASSLIVPSGEQFF